This TCR beta chain originates from a study of early T cells in non-severe SARS-CoV-2 infection. TCRdb fed the 5' RACE reads into MiXCR, producing one record per CDR3 protein. The sample shows tens of thousands of distinct CDR3 sequences, roughly 7.9% of them seen only once. This clonotype was seen ten or more times. This TCR came from an adult who was a healthcare worker with PCR-confirmed SARS-CoV-2 infection or an uninfected control (not recorded which). The sequencing here drew on whole blood, taken at baseline.

The CDR3 coding sequence is TGTGCCACAGCCCCAGGGGGCAATCAGCCCCAGCATTTT. It specifies CATAPGGNQPQHF. This chain uses TRBV27 with TRBJ1-5, with TRBD1 as a possible D gene (6 bases). CDR3 length: 13 amino acids. CDR1 MNHEY and CDR2 SMNVEV come from the germline V gene (reference sequence). V dropped 10 bases and J dropped 2 bases, with 12 bases sitting between them.